This TCR beta chain was observed in a study of T cell repertoires in cytomegalovirus infection. TCRdb re-derived calls from the reads in MiXCR, one entry per CDR3 protein. The data contain about 490,000 distinct CDR3 sequences, about 15% of them singletons. V lost 2 bases, J lost 7 bases, and 9 bases lay in between. Germline-derived CDR1 and CDR2 are MNHEY and SVGAGI. The CDR3 runs 12 residues. The chain joins TRBV6-5 to TRBJ2-7; D gene ambiguous. This TCR was recovered from a human donor in good health (CMV status not recorded). Some clones in this sample may be carry-over from other donors' samples. The sequenced sample consisted of CD8+ T cells from PBMCs. For the CDR3, the DNA is TGTGCCAGCAGTTACCCAGGTGCGGAGCAGTACTTC. Translating gives CASSYPGAEQYF.